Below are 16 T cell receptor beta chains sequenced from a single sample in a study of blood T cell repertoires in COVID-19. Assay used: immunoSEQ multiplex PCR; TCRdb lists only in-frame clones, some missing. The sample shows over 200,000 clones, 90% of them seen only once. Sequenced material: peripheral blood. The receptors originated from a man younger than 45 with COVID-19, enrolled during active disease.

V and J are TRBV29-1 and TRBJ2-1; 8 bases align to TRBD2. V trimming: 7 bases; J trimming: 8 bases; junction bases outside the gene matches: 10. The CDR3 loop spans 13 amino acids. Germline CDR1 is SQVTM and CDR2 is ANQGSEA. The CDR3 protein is CSAGTRQWDEQFF. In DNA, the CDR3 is TGCAGCGCTGGGACTAGACAATGGGATGAGCAGTTCTTC.

The CDR3 bases are TGTGCCAGCAGTTACTCGCGGAACACTGAAGCTTTCTTT. Residues: CASSYSRNTEAFF. The chain couples TRBV6-2 or TRBV6-3 to TRBJ1-1; D is undetermined. The CDR3 has 13 residues. The V gene's germline CDR1 is MNHEY and CDR2 SVGEGT. The V and J ends lost 0 bases and 1 base respectively, with 3 bases between them.

CDR3 coding DNA: TGCGCCAGCAGCCCAGGGTCCGCAGGCCCCCCCTACGAGCAGTACTTC. This encodes CASSPGSAGPPYEQYF. J is TRBJ2-7 and V is TRBV5-1, with D perhaps matching TRBD1 (5 bases). This CDR3 is built from 16 residues. V was shortened by 4 bases and J by 2 bases, with 19 bases between the two germline ends. Germline-derived CDR1 and CDR2 are SGHRS and YFSETQ.

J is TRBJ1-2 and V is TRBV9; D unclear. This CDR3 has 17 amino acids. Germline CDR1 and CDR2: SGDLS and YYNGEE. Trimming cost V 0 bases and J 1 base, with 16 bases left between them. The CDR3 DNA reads TGTGCCAGCAGCGTAGTGTCAGGCCAAGCCGATAACTATGGCTACACCTTC. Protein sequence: CASSVVSGQADNYGYTF.

The chain's CDR3 is CASSLIGTGPYEQYF. In nucleotides, the CDR3 is TGTGCCAGCAGCTTAATCGGGACAGGGCCCTACGAGCAGTACTTC. The chain has TRBV11-2 and TRBJ2-7, with 9 positions matching TRBD1. The germline gives CDR1 SGHAT, CDR2 FQNNGV. The CDR3 runs to 15 residues. The trim removed 2 bases at V and 2 bases at J, leaving 4 bases unmatched.

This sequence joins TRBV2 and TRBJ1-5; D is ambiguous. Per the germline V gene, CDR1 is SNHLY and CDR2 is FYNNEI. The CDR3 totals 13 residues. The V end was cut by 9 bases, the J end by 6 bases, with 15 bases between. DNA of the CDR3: TGTGCCAGTTGCCCCACATATGGTCAGCCCCAGCATTTT. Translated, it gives CASCPTYGQPQHF.

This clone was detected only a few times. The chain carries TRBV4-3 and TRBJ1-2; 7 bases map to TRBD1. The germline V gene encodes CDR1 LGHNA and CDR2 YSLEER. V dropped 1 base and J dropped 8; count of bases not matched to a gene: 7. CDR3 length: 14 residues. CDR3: CASSQADRAYGYTF. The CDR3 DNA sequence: TGCGCCAGCAGCCAAGCTGACAGGGCCTACGGCTACACCTTC.

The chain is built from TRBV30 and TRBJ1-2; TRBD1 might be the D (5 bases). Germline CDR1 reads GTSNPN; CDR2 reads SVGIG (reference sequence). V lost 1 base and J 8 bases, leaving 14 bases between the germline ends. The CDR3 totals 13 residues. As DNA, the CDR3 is TGTGCCTGGAGTGCTGAAGGGGCGGGAGGCTACACCTTC. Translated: CAWSAEGAGGYTF.

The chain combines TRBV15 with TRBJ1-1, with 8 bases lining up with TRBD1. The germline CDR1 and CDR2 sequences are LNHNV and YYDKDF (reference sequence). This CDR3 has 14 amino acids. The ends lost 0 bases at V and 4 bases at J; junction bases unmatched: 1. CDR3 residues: CATSREDRGTEAFF. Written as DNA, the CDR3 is TGTGCCACCAGCAGAGAAGACAGGGGCACTGAAGCTTTCTTT.

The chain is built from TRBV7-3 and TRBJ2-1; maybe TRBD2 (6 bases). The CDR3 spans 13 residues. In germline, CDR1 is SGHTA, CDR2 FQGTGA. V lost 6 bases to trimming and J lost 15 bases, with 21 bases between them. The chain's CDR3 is CASSQSPGGDLFF. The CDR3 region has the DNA TGTGCCAGCAGTCAGTCCCCTGGCGGGGACCTGTTCTTC.

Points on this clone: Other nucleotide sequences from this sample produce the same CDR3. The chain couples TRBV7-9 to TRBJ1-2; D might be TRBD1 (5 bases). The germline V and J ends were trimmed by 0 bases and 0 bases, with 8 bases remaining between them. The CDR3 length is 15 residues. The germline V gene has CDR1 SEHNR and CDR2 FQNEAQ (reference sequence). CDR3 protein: CASSLAPGTNYGYTF. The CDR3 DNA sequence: TGTGCCAGCAGCTTAGCGCCAGGGACTAACTATGGCTACACCTTC.

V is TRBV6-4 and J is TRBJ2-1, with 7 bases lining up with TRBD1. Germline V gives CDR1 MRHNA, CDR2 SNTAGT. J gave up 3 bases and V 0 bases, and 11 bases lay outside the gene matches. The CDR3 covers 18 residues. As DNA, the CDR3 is TGTGCCAGCAGTGACTCAGCCTTAAGACAGGGTTTCTACAATGAGCAGTTCTTC. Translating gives CASSDSALRQGFYNEQFF.

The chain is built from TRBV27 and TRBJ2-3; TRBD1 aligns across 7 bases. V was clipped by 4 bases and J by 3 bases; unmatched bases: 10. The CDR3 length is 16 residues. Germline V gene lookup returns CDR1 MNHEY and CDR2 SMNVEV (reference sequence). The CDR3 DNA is TGTGCCAGCAGTTACTCCCCCACAGGGGAAACAGATACGCAGTATTTT. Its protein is CASSYSPTGETDTQYF.

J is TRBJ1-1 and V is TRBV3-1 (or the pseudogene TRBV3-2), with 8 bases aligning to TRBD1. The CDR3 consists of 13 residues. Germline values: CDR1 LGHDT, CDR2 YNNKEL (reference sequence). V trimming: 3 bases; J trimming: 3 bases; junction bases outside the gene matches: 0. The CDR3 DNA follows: TGTGCCAGCAGCCAGACAGGGGACACTGAAGCTTTCTTT. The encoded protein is CASSQTGDTEAFF.

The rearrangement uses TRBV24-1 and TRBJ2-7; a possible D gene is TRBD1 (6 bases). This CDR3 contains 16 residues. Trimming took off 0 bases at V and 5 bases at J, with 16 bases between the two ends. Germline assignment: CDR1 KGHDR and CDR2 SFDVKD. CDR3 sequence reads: CATSDLENRDRDEQYF. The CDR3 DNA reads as TGTGCCACCAGTGATTTGGAAAACAGGGATAGGGACGAGCAGTACTTC.

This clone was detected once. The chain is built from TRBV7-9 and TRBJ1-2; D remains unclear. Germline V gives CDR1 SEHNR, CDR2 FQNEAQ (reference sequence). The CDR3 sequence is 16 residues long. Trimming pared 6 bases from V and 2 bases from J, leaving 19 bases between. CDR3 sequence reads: CASSIRFTLANYGYTF. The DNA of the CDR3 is TGTGCCAGCAGTATCAGGTTTACACTCGCAAACTATGGCTACACCTTC.